The rows below give T cell receptor beta chains drawn from one sample of a study of beta chain features in type 1 diabetes. Data came from immunoSEQ multiplex PCR; TCRdb stores just in-frame clones and leaves some out. The table includes over 600,000 clones, roughly 12% detected once. The sequencing sample was made of naive CD4+ T cells from blood. The receptors derive from a man between 25 and 39 years old with type 1 diabetes. The conserved cysteine and the conserved F or W are not part of the CDR3 here. The order of the fields is CDR3 protein, D gene, V gene. The D gene is left open where the match is weak.

CDR3 protein: ATGTSGVQETQY
D gene: TRBD2
V gene: TRBV28

CDR3 protein: AISEPRDRASSYEQY
D gene: TRBD1
V gene: TRBV10-3

CDR3 protein: ASSLETGTNEKLF
D gene: .
V gene: TRBV7-9

CDR3 protein: ASSEYEGRTQY
D gene: .
V gene: TRBV25-1

CDR3 protein: ASSYRQGYGYT
D gene: TRBD1
V gene: TRBV7-2

CDR3 protein: ASSLGTPDTQY
D gene: .
V gene: TRBV7-2

CDR3 protein: ASSTRLAGAYNEQF
D gene: TRBD2
V gene: TRBV7-2

CDR3 protein: AWGTGGGQPQH
D gene: TRBD1
V gene: TRBV30

CDR3 protein: ASSLGPDGSYEQY
D gene: .
V gene: TRBV7-2

CDR3 protein: SAWDRIYGYT
D gene: TRBD1
V gene: TRBV29-1

CDR3 protein: ASSPVWDRGYYT
D gene: TRBD1
V gene: TRBV7-2

CDR3 protein: ASSVQTQNSPLH
D gene: .
V gene: TRBV9

CDR3 protein: ASSSSWWGTDTQY
D gene: .
V gene: TRBV7-2

CDR3 protein: ASSLGGGIRPETQY
D gene: TRBD1
V gene: TRBV5-6

CDR3 protein: ASSLREGSEKLF
D gene: .
V gene: TRBV7-9

CDR3 protein: ASSQTGGYSPLH
D gene: TRBD1
V gene: TRBV28

CDR3 protein: ASSVEGGRSSGANVLT
D gene: .
V gene: TRBV9

CDR3 protein: SVAGRARYGYT
D gene: .
V gene: TRBV29-1

CDR3 protein: ASLAFLGTGGGGGYT
D gene: TRBD1
V gene: TRBV28

CDR3 protein: ASSPGEYTYEQY
D gene: .
V gene: TRBV6-1

CDR3 protein: ASSSVASGANVLT
D gene: .
V gene: TRBV6-5

CDR3 protein: ASSQEKGGGNTEAF
D gene: .
V gene: TRBV4-3

CDR3 protein: ASSLELVGREQY
D gene: .
V gene: TRBV7-9

CDR3 protein: ASSPEPYGYT
D gene: .
V gene: TRBV7-9

CDR3 protein: ASSLWQPYEQY
D gene: .
V gene: TRBV28

CDR3 protein: ASSYSVGTEAF
D gene: .
V gene: TRBV6-5

CDR3 protein: AISESVQRGGGVENIQY
D gene: .
V gene: TRBV10-3

CDR3 protein: ASSSRTAGYT
D gene: .
V gene: TRBV6-6

CDR3 protein: ASSLTGGEAGNTIY
D gene: .
V gene: TRBV7-3

CDR3 protein: AWSPNTYNEQF
D gene: .
V gene: TRBV30

CDR3 protein: ASSEGGDIQY
D gene: .
V gene: TRBV6-1

CDR3 protein: ASSFFRGEDGYT
D gene: .
V gene: TRBV7-2

CDR3 protein: ASSEPTTQY
D gene: .
V gene: TRBV6-1

CDR3 protein: ASSFNGDGIQY
D gene: .
V gene: TRBV7-9

CDR3 protein: ASRPGGYGYT
D gene: .
V gene: TRBV28

CDR3 protein: ASSQKWRDEWAKNIQY
D gene: .
V gene: TRBV4-1

CDR3 protein: ATSREGSGWGTTPTWETQY
D gene: .
V gene: TRBV15

CDR3 protein: ASSSTRLLRGRGGYT
D gene: .
V gene: TRBV7-2

CDR3 protein: ASSPPKAGVETQY
D gene: .
V gene: TRBV7-9

CDR3 protein: ASSLGQGLADTQY
D gene: TRBD1
V gene: TRBV13

CDR3 protein: SVVSASGANVLT
D gene: .
V gene: TRBV29-1

CDR3 protein: ASSSTGTDTGELF
D gene: .
V gene: TRBV4-2

CDR3 protein: ASSRPSGSNTGELF
D gene: TRBD2
V gene: TRBV7-9

CDR3 protein: ASSPGGANNEQF
D gene: .
V gene: TRBV5-1

CDR3 protein: ASSSTALTGELF
D gene: .
V gene: TRBV11-2